This T cell receptor beta chain was sequenced in a study of T cells in Graves' hyperthyroidism and ophthalmopathy. It was RNA transcripts that yielded the amplified TCR beta CDR3 regions. First-round RT-PCR with HTBI primers amplified the TCR CDR3 region. TCRdb analysed the multiplex PCR reads with MiXCR anew, one entry per CDR3 protein. Of nearly 750,000 distinct CDR3 sequences listed, roughly a third are singletons. Germline V gene sequence: CDR1 SNHLY, CDR2 FYNNEI. This CDR3 is built from 13 residues. Deletions cut 10 bases from V and 8 bases from J, with 17 bases between. In its sample, this clonotype was seen many times. Its antigen is as yet unknown. Patients aged 18 to 65 had newly diagnosed hyperthyroidism that had lasted under 2 months. Each 10 ml fresh peripheral blood draw supplied the PBMCs. General observations from the study: Prediction of ophthalmopathy progression came a median around 6 months pre-onset. Clonotypes that were expanded in thyroid above 0.001 mostly appeared in blood too.

The sample taken for sequencing was blood. The receptor's source is a woman aged 40 to 55 with Graves' hyperthyroidism. The chain employs TRBV2 and TRBJ1-4; D gene uncertain. The CDR3: CATRTSGSEKLFF. The DNA of the CDR3 is TGTGCCACCAGGACCAGTGGAAGCGAAAAACTGTTTTTT.